A single sample is the source of the 13 T cell receptor beta chains below, sequenced in a study of identifying expanded T cells in peripheral blood. This table comes from immunoSEQ multiplex PCR, and its TCRdb copy is limited to in-frame clones, with some not included. The sample yields about 58,000 clones, 89% seen once. The sequencing sample was made of blood. These receptors were taken from a person aged 18 to 75 in good health.

The rearrangement links TRBV4-3 to TRBJ2-1; perhaps TRBD2 as D (6 bases). Germline CDR1 and CDR2: LGHNA and YSLEER. CDR3 size: 17 residues. Between the trimmed V and J ends, which lost 0 bases and 1 base, there was a span of 13 bases. The CDR3 region is CASSQESGGVSYNEQFF. As DNA, the CDR3 is TGCGCCAGCAGCCAAGAATCAGGCGGGGTTTCCTACAATGAGCAGTTCTTC.

This clone is a singleton in its sample. The chain has TRBV11-2 and TRBJ2-1; TRBD2 matches 7 bases. The CDR3 is made up of 18 amino acids. The germline V gene has CDR1 SGHAT and CDR2 FQNNGV. After removal of 1 base from V and 0 bases from J, the junction contained 9 bases not matched to a gene. CDR3: CASSLVGPSGSSYNEQFF. CDR3 DNA sequence: TGTGCCAGCAGCTTAGTGGGCCCTAGCGGCAGCTCCTACAATGAGCAGTTCTTC.

The chain links TRBV4-2 to TRBJ2-4, with D uncertain. Germline CDR1 reads LGHNA; CDR2 reads YNFKEQ. The V end was cut by 3 bases, the J end by 1 base, with 10 bases between. This CDR3 is 15 amino acids long. In nucleotides, the CDR3 is TGTGCCAGCAGCCACGATCTCGCGGCCAAAAACATTCAGTACTTC. This translates into CASSHDLAAKNIQYF.

V usage is TRBV20-1 and J usage is TRBJ2-3; no clear D gene. This CDR3 spans 11 amino acids. Germline V gene lookup returns CDR1 DFQATT and CDR2 SNEGSKA (reference sequence). The germline V and J ends were trimmed by 5 bases and 6 bases, with 9 bases remaining between them. The DNA of the CDR3 is TGCAGTGCTGACTTTGCGGATACGCAGTATTTT. Its translation is CSADFADTQYF.

The chain is built from TRBV7-2 and TRBJ1-6; D remains ambiguous. Germline-derived CDR1 and CDR2 are SGHTA and FQGNSA. V lost 5 bases and J lost 11, with 10 bases in between. This CDR3 has 12 residues. Here the CDR3 DNA reads TGTGCCAGCAGCAAACTGGGGACACCCCTCCACTTT. This gives the protein CASSKLGTPLHF.

This clone appeared once. The rearrangement links TRBV18 to TRBJ1-1, with 9 bases matching TRBD1. Germline-derived CDR1 and CDR2 are KGHSH and LQKENI. This CDR3 comprises 15 residues. V shed 1 base and J 7 bases; nucleotides not matched to a gene: 7. The DNA for the CDR3 is TGTGCCAGCTCACCACGACGACAGGGGGGGAGTGAAGCTTTCTTT. Amino acids: CASSPRRQGGSEAFF.

The rearrangement links TRBV5-4 to TRBJ2-7; 8 nucleotides match TRBD1. The CDR3 is 14 amino acids. With 4 bases clipped from V and 2 bases from J, the junction kept 5 bases outside the gene matches. Germline CDR1 is SGHNT and CDR2 is YYREEE (reference sequence). In nucleotides, the CDR3 is TGTGCCAGCAGCCCCGGGACAGGAGCCTACGAGCAGTACTTC. Translation: CASSPGTGAYEQYF.

This clone was counted a few times. The chain couples TRBV4-3 to TRBJ2-7, with D unresolved. The V gene's germline CDR1 is LGHNA and CDR2 YSLEER. V was pared by 0 bases and J by 1 base, with 7 bases between. This CDR3 has 14 residues. The CDR3 DNA follows: TGCGCCAGCAGCCAAGATGAGACGTCCTACGAGCAGTACTTC. It encodes CASSQDETSYEQYF.

The genes are TRBV28 and TRBJ2-1; TRBD2 aligns across 11 bases. After removal of 5 bases from V and 7 bases from J, the junction contained 7 bases not matched to a gene. The CDR3 sequence is 15 residues long. Germline V gene data show CDR1 as MDHEN and CDR2 as SYDVKM. The CDR3 is CASSTPASGRNEQFF. In nucleotides, the CDR3 is TGTGCCAGCAGTACCCCGGCTAGCGGGAGGAATGAGCAGTTCTTC.

The rearrangement joins TRBV6-5 to TRBJ2-5; the D is unclear. Germline CDR1 reads MNHEY; CDR2 reads SVGAGI. The CDR3 extends over 10 amino acids. Trimming shortened V by 9 bases and J by 2 bases, and 4 bases separated the two germline ends. The CDR3 sequence: CASRQETQYF. CDR3 coding DNA: TGTGCCAGTCGGCAAGAGACCCAGTACTTC.

The genes are TRBV12-5 and TRBJ1-3, with D perhaps TRBD1 (6 bases). Germline CDR1 and CDR2: LGHNT and FRNRAP. V was cut by 7 bases and J by 1 base, with 11 bases left in between. This CDR3 contains 14 residues. CDR3 in amino acids: CASATGSSGNTIYF. In DNA, the CDR3 is TGTGCTAGTGCCACAGGGTCTTCTGGAAACACCATATATTTT.

In this sample, this clone turned up once. This rearrangement joins TRBV7-8 to TRBJ2-7; no clear D. V was clipped by 1 base and J by 0 bases, with 10 bases between them. The CDR3 extends over 15 amino acids. The germline CDR1 and CDR2 sequences are SGHVS and FQNEAQ. Written as DNA, the CDR3 is TGTGCCAGCAGCTTAGACTTCCTTCTCTCCTACGAGCAGTACTTC. Protein product: CASSLDFLLSYEQYF. Filled out from reference TRBV7-8 and TRBJ2-7, the complete variable domain reads GAGVSQSPRYKVAKRGQDVALRCDPISGHVSLFWYQQALGQGPEFLTYFQNEAQLDKSGLPSDRFFAERPEGSVSTLKIQRTQQEDSAVYLCASSLDFLLSYEQYFGPGTRLTVT.

The V and J genes are TRBV5-1 and TRBJ1-5, with D unresolved. Trimming took 4 bases from V and 4 from J, leaving 3 bases between them. This CDR3 comprises 11 residues. Germline V gives CDR1 SGHRS, CDR2 YFSETQ. In nucleotides, the CDR3 is TGCGCCAGCAGCGTGAATCAGCCCCAGCATTTT. Amino acids: CASSVNQPQHF. Combining the CDR3 with reference TRBV5-1 and TRBJ1-5 gives the whole variable domain KAGVTQTPRYLIKTRGQQVTLSCSPISGHRSVSWYQQTPGQGLQFLFEYFSETQRNKGNFPGRFSGRQFSNSRSEMNVSTLELGDSALYLCASSVNQPQHFGDGTRLSIL.